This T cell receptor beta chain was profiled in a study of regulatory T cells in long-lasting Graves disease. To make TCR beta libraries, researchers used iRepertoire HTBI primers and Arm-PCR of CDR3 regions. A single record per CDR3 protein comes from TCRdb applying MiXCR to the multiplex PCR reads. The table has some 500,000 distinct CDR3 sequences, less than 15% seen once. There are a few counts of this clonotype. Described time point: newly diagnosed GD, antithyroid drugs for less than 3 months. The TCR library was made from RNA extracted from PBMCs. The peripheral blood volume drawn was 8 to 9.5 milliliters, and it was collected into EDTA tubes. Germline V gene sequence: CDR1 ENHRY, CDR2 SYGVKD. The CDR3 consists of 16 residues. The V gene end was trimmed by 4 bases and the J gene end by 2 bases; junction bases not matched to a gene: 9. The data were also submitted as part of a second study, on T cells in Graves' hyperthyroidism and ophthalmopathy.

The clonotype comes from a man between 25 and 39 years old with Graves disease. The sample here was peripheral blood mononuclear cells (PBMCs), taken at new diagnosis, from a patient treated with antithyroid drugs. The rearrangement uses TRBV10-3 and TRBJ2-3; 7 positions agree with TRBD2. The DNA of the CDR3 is TGTGCCATCAGTGGAAGCGCTAGCGGCTACACAGATACGCAGTATTTT. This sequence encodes CAISGSASGYTDTQYF.